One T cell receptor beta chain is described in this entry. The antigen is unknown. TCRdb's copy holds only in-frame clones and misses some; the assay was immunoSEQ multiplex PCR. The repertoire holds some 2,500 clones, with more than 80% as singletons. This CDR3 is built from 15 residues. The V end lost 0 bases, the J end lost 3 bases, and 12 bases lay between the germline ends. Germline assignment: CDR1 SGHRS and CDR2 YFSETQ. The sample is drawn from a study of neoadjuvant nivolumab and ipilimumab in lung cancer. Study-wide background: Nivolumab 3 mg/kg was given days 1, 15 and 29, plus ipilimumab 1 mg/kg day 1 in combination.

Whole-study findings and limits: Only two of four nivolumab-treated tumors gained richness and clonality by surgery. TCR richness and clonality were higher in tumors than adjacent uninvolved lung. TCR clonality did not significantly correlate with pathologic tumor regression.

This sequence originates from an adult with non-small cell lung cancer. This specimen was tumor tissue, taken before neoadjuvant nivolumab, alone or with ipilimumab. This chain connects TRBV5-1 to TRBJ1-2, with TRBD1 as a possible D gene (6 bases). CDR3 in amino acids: CASSLEPPGDYGYTF. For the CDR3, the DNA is TGCGCCAGCAGCTTGGAGCCACCAGGGGACTATGGCTACACCTTC.